Listed below are T cell receptor beta chains from one sample, sequenced in a study of OX40 agonist ivuxolimab in advanced cancers. The repertoire was sequenced with immunoSEQ multiplex PCR; TCRdb's copy has only in-frame clones and lacks some. The data contain 50,000 to 70,000 clones, 84% of them seen just once; the ten biggest clones take up less than 0.85%. The sample was CD4+ or CD8+ T cells sorted from blood, taken in a trial of the OX40 agonist ivuxolimab. The receptors were sampled from an adult with an advanced solid tumor such as melanoma, head and neck, liver or kidney cancer. CDR3s include the opening cysteine and the closing phenylalanine or tryptophan. The D gene is left open where the match is weak. The size of a clone is reported for some rows only, either as once, few or many, or as a class for expanded clones.

NA	once	TRBV7-9	TRBJ1-6	TGTGCCAGCAGCTTAGATACGGGGCAAAATTCACCCCTCCACTTT	CASSLDTGQNSPLHF
NA	NA	TRBV7-8	TRBJ1-5	TGTGCCAGCAGCTTATTCGGGACTCAGCCCCAGCATTTT	CASSLFGTQPQHF
TRBD1	NA	TRBV5-1	TRBJ2-2	TGCGCCAGCAGCCTGGACAGGGGAGTTACGTGGGGGGAGCTGTTTTTT	CASSLDRGVTWGELFF
NA	NA	TRBV9	TRBJ1-5	TGTGCCAGCAGCGGGGAATTCGGTCAGCCCCAGCATTTT	CASSGEFGQPQHF
NA	NA	TRBV5-4	TRBJ1-2	TGTGCCAGCAGCTTGTTGGGGGGATCTGGCTACACCTTC	CASSLLGGSGYTF
TRBD2	NA	TRBV7-2	TRBJ2-7	TGTGCCAGCAGCCCCGGACTAGCGGGATCCGAGCAGTACTTC	CASSPGLAGSEQYF
TRBD1	NA	TRBV5-1	TRBJ1-1	TGCGCCAGCAGCTTGTATTTCTTAGCCGGGACAGGGAACACTGAAGCTTTCTTT	CASSLYFLAGTGNTEAFF
NA	NA	TRBV6-5	TRBJ2-2	TGTGCCAGCAGACCGGGACAGAACACCGGGGAGCTGTTTTTT	CASRPGQNTGELFF
TRBD2	once	TRBV6-1	TRBJ2-5	TGTGCCAGCAGTGGACCCGCGGGGGGGTACCCCCAAGAGACCCAGTACTTC	CASSGPAGGYPQETQYF
NA	few	TRBV28	TRBJ1-5	TGTGCCAGCAGCCGGAGGACCGGAGGGAGAGGCCAGCCCCAGCATTTT	CASSRRTGGRGQPQHF
TRBD1	NA	TRBV6-5	TRBJ1-1	TGTGCCAGCAGTTACGGACAGGGAAGAGGTACTGAAGCTTTCTTT	CASSYGQGRGTEAFF
NA	NA	TRBV27	TRBJ1-4	TGTGCCAGCAGTCGGATGAACGAAAAACTGTTTTTT	CASSRMNEKLFF
NA	NA	TRBV5-6	TRBJ2-5	TGTGCCAGCAGCTTCAGAGTAACGGGGACCCAGTACTTC	CASSFRVTGTQYF
NA	few	TRBV2	TRBJ1-4	TGTGCCAGCGGCCTGGACGCAACTAATGAAAAACTGTTTTTT	CASGLDATNEKLFF
NA	NA	TRBV28	TRBJ2-7	TGTGCCAGCAGTTCAACGACTGTTCCCTACGAGCAGTACTTC	CASSSTTVPYEQYF
TRBD2	NA	TRBV7-3	TRBJ2-1	TGTGCCAGCAGCAAGCCGGGACTAGAGCAGTTCTTC	CASSKPGLEQFF
TRBD2	NA	TRBV7-9	TRBJ2-5	TGTGCCAGCAGCTCACAAGGGACTAGCGGGTTGGAGACCCAGTACTTC	CASSSQGTSGLETQYF
NA	NA	TRBV2	TRBJ1-1	TGTGCCAGCAGTTTATTCGGGGGGCCTATGAACACTGAAGCTTTCTTT	CASSLFGGPMNTEAFF
NA	few	TRBV4-1	TRBJ2-4	TGCGCCAGCAGCCCGGGGGTTTTTTCAGGGAACAAAAACATTCAGTACTTC	CASSPGVFSGNKNIQYF
NA	NA	TRBV29-1	TRBJ2-7	TGCAGCGTACTCGGGGGTTATGGGGAGCAGTACTTC	CSVLGGYGEQYF
TRBD1	NA	TRBV10-3	TRBJ1-2	TGTGCCATCAGTCTCCCCGCCTCAGGGGGAGCGGATGGCTACACCTTC	CAISLPASGGADGYTF
NA	NA	TRBV19	TRBJ1-3	TGTGCCAGTACCATTGATCCCCTAGGAAACACCATATATTTT	CASTIDPLGNTIYF
NA	NA	TRBV6-6	TRBJ1-1	TGTGCCAGCAGTTGGCGGGACACTGAAGCTTTCTTT	CASSWRDTEAFF
NA	once	TRBV5-4	TRBJ2-3	TGTGCCAGCAGCTTGGAAGGGGGTACATACACAGATACGCAGTATTTT	CASSLEGGTYTDTQYF
TRBD1	NA	TRBV2	TRBJ2-3	TGTGCCAGCAAACTCACAGGGGATATAGATACGCAGTATTTT	CASKLTGDIDTQYF
NA	NA	TRBV6-6	TRBJ2-3	TGTGCCAGCAGTTACGGACGCCAGCCGCATCCAGATACGCAGTATTTT	CASSYGRQPHPDTQYF
NA	NA	TRBV19	TRBJ2-5	TGTGCCAGTAGTTCGTCCATAGGGACCCAGTACTTC	CASSSSIGTQYF
TRBD1	NA	TRBV29-1	TRBJ1-1	TGCAGCGTCGACAGGGATGGGGGCGGGACTGAAGCTTTCTTT	CSVDRDGGGTEAFF
TRBD1	NA	TRBV28	TRBJ1-1	TGTGCCAGCAGTTTAAACCTACGGACAGGGCAGGACACTGAAGCTTTCTTT	CASSLNLRTGQDTEAFF
NA	NA	TRBV28	TRBJ2-2	TGTGCCAGCAGTTTAAGGGGAAACACCGGGGAGCTGTTTTTT	CASSLRGNTGELFF
NA	NA	TRBV5-4	TRBJ2-1	TGTGCCAGCAGCGCCAACAGGGCGAGCTCCTACAATGAGCAGTTCTTC	CASSANRASSYNEQFF
TRBD2	NA	TRBV2	TRBJ2-3	TGTGCCAGCAGTGAAGGGAGCGGGGCAAACACAGATACGCAGTATTTT	CASSEGSGANTDTQYF
NA	once	TRBV2	TRBJ2-6	TGTGCCAGCGGGCAGGAGGTGGGGGCCAACGTCCTGACTTTC	CASGQEVGANVLTF
NA	NA	TRBV5-4	TRBJ2-3	TGTGCCAGCAGCCTTGAATACCGCACAGATACGCAGTATTTT	CASSLEYRTDTQYF
NA	NA	TRBV4-2	TRBJ1-6	TGTGCCAGCAGCCAAGAAAACCCCCAGAGCTCCTATAATTCACCCCTCCACTTT	CASSQENPQSSYNSPLHF
TRBD2	NA	TRBV10-3	TRBJ2-5	TGTGCCATCAGCTGGACTAGCGGGGGGAACCAAGAGACCCAGTACTTC	CAISWTSGGNQETQYF